This TCR beta chain originates from a study of radiotherapy plus CTLA-4 blockade in lung cancer. J gave up 8 bases and V 0 bases, and 5 bases lay outside the gene matches. Germline V gene sequence: CDR1 LGHNA, CDR2 YSLEER. This CDR3 contains 16 residues. Sequencing was performed with immunoSEQ multiplex PCR; in TCRdb, only in-frame clones are kept and a portion is missing. The sample comprises tens of thousands of clones, about 83% of which are singletons, and 4% to 5% rests with the top ten. The sample was peripheral blood, taken from a patient treated with radiotherapy plus ipilimumab. The sequence derives from a human donor with non-small cell lung cancer whose response to radiotherapy plus ipilimumab could not be evaluated. V is TRBV4-3 and J is TRBJ2-1; 12 bases are a match to TRBD2. The CDR3 region is CASSQDIGLAGYEQFF. The DNA for the CDR3 is TGCGCCAGCAGCCAAGATATTGGACTAGCGGGATATGAGCAGTTCTTC.